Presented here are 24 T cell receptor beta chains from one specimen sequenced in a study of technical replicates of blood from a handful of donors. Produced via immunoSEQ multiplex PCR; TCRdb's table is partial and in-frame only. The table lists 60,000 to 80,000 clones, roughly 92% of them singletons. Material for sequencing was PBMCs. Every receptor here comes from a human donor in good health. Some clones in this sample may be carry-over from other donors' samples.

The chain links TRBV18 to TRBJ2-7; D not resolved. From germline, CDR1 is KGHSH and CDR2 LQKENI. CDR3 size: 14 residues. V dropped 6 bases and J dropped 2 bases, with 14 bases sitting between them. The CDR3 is CASSLLSGTYEQYF. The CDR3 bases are TGTGCCAGCTCTTTGCTGTCAGGCACCTACGAGCAGTACTTC.

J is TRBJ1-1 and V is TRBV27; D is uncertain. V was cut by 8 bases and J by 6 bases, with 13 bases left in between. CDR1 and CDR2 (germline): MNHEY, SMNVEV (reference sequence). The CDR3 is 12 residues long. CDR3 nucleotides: TGTGCCAGCTCAAAACCGAGAGCTGAAGCTTTCTTT. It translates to CASSKPRAEAFF.

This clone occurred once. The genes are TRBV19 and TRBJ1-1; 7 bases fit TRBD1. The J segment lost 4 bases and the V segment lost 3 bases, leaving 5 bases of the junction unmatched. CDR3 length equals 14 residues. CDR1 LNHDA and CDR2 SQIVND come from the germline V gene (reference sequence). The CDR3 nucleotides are TGTGCCAGTAGTATTTACCGGGACAGCACTGAAGCTTTCTTT. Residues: CASSIYRDSTEAFF.

CDR3 bases: TGTGCCAGCAGCGGACGGGACAGGAGCATCATGAACACTGAAGCTTTCTTT. Translated, it gives CASSGRDRSIMNTEAFF. The chain uses TRBV7-2 and TRBJ1-1, with 8 bases lining up with TRBD1. CDR1 is SGHTA, CDR2 FQGNSA, per germline. The CDR3 extends over 17 amino acids. J was trimmed by 0 bases and V by 5 bases; bases with no gene match: 11.

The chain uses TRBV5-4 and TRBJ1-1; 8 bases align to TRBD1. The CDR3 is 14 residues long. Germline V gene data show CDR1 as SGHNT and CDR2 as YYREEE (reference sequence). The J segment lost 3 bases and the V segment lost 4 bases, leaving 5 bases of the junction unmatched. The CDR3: CASSGLDRDTEAFF. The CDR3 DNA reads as TGTGCCAGCAGCGGGTTGGACAGGGACACTGAAGCTTTCTTT.

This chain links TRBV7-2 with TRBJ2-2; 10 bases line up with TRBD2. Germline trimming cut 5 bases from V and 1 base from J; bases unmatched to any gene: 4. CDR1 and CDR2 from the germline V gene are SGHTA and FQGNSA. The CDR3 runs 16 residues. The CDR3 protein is CASSPIAGGNTGELFF. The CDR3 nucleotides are TGTGCCAGCAGCCCTATAGCGGGGGGGAACACCGGGGAGCTGTTTTTT.

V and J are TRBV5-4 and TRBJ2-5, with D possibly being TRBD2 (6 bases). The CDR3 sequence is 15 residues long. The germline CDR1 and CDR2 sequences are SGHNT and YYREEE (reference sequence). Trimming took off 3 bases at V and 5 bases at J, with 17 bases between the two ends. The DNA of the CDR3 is TGTGCCAGCAGCTCTACCGTCGGGAGTAGCGAGACCCAGTACTTC. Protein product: CASSSTVGSSETQYF.

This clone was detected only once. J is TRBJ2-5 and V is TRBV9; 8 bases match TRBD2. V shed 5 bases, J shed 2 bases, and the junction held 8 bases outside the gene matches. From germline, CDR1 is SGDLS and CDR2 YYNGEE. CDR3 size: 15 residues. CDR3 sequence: CASRKSGRKQETQYF. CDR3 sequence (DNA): TGTGCCAGCAGAAAAAGCGGGAGAAAACAAGAGACCCAGTACTTC.

Here the CDR3 reads CASSLDGGPNNEQFF. The CDR3 region has the DNA TGTGCCAGCAGCTTGGACGGGGGGCCCAACAATGAGCAGTTCTTC. V gene TRBV5-4 combines with J gene TRBJ2-1, with a possible D match to TRBD2 (7 bases). The germline V and J ends were trimmed by 0 bases and 5 bases, with 12 bases remaining between them. The CDR3 has 15 residues. The V gene's germline CDR1 is SGHNT and CDR2 YYREEE (reference sequence).

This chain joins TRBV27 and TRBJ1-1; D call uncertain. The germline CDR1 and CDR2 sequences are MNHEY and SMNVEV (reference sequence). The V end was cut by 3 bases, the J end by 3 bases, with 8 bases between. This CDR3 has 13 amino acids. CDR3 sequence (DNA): TGTGCCAGCAGTTTCAACAGCTACACTGAAGCTTTCTTT. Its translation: CASSFNSYTEAFF.

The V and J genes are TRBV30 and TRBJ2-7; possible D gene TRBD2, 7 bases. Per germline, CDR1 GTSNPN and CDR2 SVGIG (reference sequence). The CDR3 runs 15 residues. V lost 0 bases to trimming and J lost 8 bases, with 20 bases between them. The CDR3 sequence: CAWSVGGGSKAKQYF. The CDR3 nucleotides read TGTGCCTGGAGTGTAGGGGGAGGGTCGAAGGCGAAGCAGTACTTC.

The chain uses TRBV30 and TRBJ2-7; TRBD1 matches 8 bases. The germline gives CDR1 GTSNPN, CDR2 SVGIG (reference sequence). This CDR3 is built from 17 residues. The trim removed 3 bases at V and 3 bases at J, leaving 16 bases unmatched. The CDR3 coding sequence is TGTGCCTGGAGGGATAAGGGACAGGCCCCTCAGGGCTACGAGCAGTACTTC. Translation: CAWRDKGQAPQGYEQYF.

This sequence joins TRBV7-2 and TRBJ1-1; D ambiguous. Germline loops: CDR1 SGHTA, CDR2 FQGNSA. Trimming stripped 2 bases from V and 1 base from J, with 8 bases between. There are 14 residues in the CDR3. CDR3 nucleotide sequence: TGTGCCAGCAGCTTATCCGGGTCGAACACTGAAGCTTTCTTT. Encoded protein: CASSLSGSNTEAFF.

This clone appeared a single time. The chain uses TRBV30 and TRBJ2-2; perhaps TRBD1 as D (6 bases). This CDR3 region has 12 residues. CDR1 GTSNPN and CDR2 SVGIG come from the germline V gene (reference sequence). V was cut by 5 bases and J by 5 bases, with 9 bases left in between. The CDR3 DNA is TGTGCCTGGGGGGGCCATACCGGGGAGCTGTTTTTT. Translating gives CAWGGHTGELFF.

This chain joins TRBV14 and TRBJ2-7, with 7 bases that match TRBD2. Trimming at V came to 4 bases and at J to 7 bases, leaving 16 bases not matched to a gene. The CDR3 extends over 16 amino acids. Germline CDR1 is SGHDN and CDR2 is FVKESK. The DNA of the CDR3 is TGTGCCAGCAGCCCTAACGAAGCGGGGAGTACGCTGGAGCAGTACTTC. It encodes CASSPNEAGSTLEQYF.

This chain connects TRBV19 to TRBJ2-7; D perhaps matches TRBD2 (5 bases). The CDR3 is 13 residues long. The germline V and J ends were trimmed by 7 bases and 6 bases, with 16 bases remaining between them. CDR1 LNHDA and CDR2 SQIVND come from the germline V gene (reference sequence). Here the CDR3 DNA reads TGTGCCAGTACTGCCTGGGCGGGTGCCGAGCAGTACTTC. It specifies CASTAWAGAEQYF. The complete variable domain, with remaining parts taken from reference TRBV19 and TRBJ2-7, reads DGGITQSPKYLFRKEGQNVTLSCEQNLNHDAMYWYRQDPGQGLRLIYYSQIVNDFQKGDIAEGYSVSREKKESFPLTVTSAQKNPTAFYLCASTAWAGAEQYFGPGTRLTVT.

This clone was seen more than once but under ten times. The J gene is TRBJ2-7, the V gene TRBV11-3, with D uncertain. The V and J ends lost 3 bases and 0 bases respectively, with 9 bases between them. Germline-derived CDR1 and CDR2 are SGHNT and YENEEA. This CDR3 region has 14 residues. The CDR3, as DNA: TGTGCCAGCAGCTTGACTCCATCCTCCTACGAGCAGTACTTC. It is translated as CASSLTPSSYEQYF.

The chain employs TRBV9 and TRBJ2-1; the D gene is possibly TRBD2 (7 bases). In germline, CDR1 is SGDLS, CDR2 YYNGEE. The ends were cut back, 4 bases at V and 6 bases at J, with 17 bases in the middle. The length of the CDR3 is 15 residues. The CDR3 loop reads CASSPGWGGRNEQFF. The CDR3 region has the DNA TGTGCCAGCAGCCCCGGCTGGGGGGGCCGCAATGAGCAGTTCTTC.

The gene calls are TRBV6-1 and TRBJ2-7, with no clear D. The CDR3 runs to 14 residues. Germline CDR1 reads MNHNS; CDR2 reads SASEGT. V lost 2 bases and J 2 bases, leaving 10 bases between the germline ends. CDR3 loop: CASSEMGRAYEQYF. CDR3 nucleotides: TGTGCCAGCAGTGAAATGGGCAGAGCCTACGAGCAGTACTTC.

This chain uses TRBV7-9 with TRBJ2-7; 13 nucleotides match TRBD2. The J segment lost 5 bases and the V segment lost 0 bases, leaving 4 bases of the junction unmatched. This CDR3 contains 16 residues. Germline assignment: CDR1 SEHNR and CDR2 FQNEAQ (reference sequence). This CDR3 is CASSLAYGLAGDEQYF. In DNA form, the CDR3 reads TGTGCCAGCAGCTTAGCATATGGACTAGCGGGAGACGAGCAGTACTTC.

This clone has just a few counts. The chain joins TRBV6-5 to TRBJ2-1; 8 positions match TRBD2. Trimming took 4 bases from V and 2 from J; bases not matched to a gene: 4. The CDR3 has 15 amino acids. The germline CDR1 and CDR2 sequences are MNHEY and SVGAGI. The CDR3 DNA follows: TGTGCCAGCAGTTCCCGGGGGGGGCCCTACAATGAGCAGTTCTTC. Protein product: CASSSRGGPYNEQFF.

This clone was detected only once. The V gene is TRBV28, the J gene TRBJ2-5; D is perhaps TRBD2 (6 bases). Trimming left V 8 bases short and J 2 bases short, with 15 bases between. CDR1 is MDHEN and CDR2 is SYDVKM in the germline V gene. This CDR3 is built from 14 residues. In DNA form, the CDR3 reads TGTGCCAGCGGGACTCCGAACAGGCAAGAGACCCAGTACTTC. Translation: CASGTPNRQETQYF. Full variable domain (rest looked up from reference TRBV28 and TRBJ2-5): DVKVTQSSRYLVKRTGEKVFLECVQDMDHENMFWYRQDPGLGLRLIYFSYDVKMKEKGDIPEGYSVSREKKERFSLILESASTNQTSMYLCASGTPNRQETQYFGPGTRLLVL.

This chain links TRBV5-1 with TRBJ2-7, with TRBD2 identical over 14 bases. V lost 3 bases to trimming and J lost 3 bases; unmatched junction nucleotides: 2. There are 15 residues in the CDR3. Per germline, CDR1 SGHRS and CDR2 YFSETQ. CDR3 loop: CASSYGTSGSYEQYF. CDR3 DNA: TGCGCCAGCAGCTACGGGACTAGCGGGAGCTACGAGCAGTACTTC.

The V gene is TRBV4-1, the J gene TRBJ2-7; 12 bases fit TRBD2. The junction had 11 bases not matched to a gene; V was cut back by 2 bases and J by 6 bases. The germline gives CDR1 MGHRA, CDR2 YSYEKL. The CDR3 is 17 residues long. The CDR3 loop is CASSQFWVASGGGEQYF. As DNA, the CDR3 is TGCGCCAGCAGCCAATTTTGGGTGGCTAGCGGGGGGGGCGAGCAGTACTTC.